This T cell receptor beta chain stems from a study of graft-versus-host responses after intestinal transplantation. Study summary: Multivisceral, liver-intestinal, or isolated intestinal transplants were received by the recipients. General study points: The presence of high graft-versus-host to host-versus-graft clonal ratios in allografts characterized patients with graft-donor T cell macrochimerism.

To note about this clone: Its antigen is not known.

Profiled with immunoSEQ multiplex PCR; TCRdb holds only in-frame clones, not every one. The table has around 110,000 clones, 90% seen once. Germline assignment: CDR1 MGHDK and CDR2 SYGVNS. CDR3 length equals 15 residues. Trimming at V came to 4 bases and at J to 1 base, leaving 5 bases not matched to a gene. The clonotype was recovered from a human donor who received an intestinal transplant. Sequenced here: unstimulated CD4+ T cells sorted from spleen or lymph node cells, sampled before intestinal transplant. This chain uses TRBV25-1 with TRBJ2-7; 9 bases map to TRBD1. The CDR3 here is CASSATGTGSYEQYF. For the CDR3, the DNA is TGTGCCAGCAGTGCTACCGGGACAGGGTCCTACGAGCAGTACTTC.